This entry concerns a single T cell receptor beta chain. Its specificity is not known. TCRdb keeps only in-frame clones here, not all; method: immunoSEQ multiplex PCR. The table records under 100,000 clones, 80% of them present only once. Germline CDR1 SGHAT, CDR2 FQNNGV. Trimming pared 4 bases from V and 2 bases from J, leaving 12 bases between. The CDR3 has 15 residues. Single viable CD3+CD4+CD8-CD45RO+ cells were sorted as the memory CD4+ T cells. The data were obtained in a study of memory CD4+ T cells and cytomegalovirus serostatus. Study observations and caveats: Median bootstrapped AUC for CMV status was approximately 0.96 originally, about 0.9 US-trained. Each of 55 to 80 CMV-associated TCRbeta sequences occurred in one to five individuals.

The TCR originated in an adult in good health and CMV-seronegative. This chain connects TRBV11-2 to TRBJ2-1; no clear D. Sequencing was carried out using memory CD4+ T cells from blood. CDR3 sequence (DNA): TGTGCCAGCAGCTCCTCCTACATGGCCTACAATGAGCAGTTCTTC. It specifies CASSSSYMAYNEQFF.